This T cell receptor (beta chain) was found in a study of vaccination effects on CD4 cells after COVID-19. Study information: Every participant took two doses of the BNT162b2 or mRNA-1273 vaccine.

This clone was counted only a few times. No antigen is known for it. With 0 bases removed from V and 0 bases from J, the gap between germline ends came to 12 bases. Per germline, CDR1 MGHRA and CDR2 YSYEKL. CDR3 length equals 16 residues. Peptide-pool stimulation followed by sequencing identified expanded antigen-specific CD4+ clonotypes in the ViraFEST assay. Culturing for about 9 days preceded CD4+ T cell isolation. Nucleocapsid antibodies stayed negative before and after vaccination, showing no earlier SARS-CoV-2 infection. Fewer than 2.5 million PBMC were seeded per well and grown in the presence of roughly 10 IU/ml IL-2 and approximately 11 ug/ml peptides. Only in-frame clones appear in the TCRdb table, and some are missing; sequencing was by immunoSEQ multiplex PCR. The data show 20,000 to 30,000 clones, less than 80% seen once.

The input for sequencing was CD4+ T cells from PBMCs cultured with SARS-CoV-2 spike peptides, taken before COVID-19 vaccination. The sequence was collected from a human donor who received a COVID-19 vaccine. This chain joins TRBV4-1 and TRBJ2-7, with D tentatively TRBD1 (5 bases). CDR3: CASSQDPGSDSYEQYF. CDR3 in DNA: TGCGCCAGCAGCCAAGATCCAGGGTCGGACTCCTACGAGCAGTACTTC.